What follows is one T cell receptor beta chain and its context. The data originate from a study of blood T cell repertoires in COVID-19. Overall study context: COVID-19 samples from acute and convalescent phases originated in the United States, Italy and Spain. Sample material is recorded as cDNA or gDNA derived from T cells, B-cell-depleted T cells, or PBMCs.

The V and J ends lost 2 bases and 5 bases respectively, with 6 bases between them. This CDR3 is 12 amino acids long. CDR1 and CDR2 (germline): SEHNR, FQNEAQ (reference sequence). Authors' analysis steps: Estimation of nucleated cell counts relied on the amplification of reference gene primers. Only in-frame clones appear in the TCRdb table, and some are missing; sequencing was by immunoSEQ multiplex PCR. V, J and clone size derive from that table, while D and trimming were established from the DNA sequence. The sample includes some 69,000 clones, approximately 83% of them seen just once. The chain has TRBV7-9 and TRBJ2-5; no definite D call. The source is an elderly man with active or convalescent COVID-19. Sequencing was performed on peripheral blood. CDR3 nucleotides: TGTGCCAGCAGCTTACTAGGCGAGACCCAGTACTTC. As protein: CASSLLGETQYF.